Listed here are 17 T cell receptor beta chains from one sample, sequenced in a study of response to subunit inactivated influenza vaccine. TCRdb re-derived calls from the RT-PCR reads in MiXCR, one entry per CDR3 protein. The sample includes roughly 630,000 distinct CDR3 sequences, 12% to 15% of them seen just once. The sequencing here drew on PBMCs from blood, taken 14 days before vaccination. The source is a man aged 45-65 years who received an inactivated influenza vaccine.

This clonotype was observed a few times. The V call is TRBV6-2 or TRBV6-3, the J call TRBJ2-7; D possibly corresponds to TRBD2 (5 bases). The CDR3 loop spans 16 amino acids. V dropped 0 bases and J dropped 2 bases, with 14 bases sitting between them. Germline V gene lookup returns CDR1 MNHEY and CDR2 SVGEGT. CDR3: CASSYSYLDYTYEQYF. The CDR3 DNA is TGTGCCAGCAGTTACTCTTACCTAGACTATACCTACGAGCAGTACTTC.

The gene calls are TRBV7-2 and TRBJ1-2; no clear D gene. The germline V and J ends were trimmed by 2 bases and 5 bases, with 9 bases remaining between them. This CDR3 contains 13 residues. From germline, CDR1 is SGHTA and CDR2 FQGNSA. The CDR3 is CASSLPALYGYTF. The CDR3 DNA sequence: TGTGCCAGCAGCTTACCCGCGTTATATGGCTACACCTTC.

The rearrangement joins TRBV10-3 to TRBJ2-7; D is uncertain. Germline V gene data show CDR1 as ENHRY and CDR2 as SYGVKD. V lost 4 bases and J 0 bases, leaving 13 bases between the germline ends. The length of the CDR3 is 15 residues. CDR3 in amino acids: CAISGGIGPSYEQYF. CDR3 bases: TGTGCCATCAGTGGAGGTATAGGTCCCTCCTACGAGCAGTACTTC.

This clonotype has more than one count but fewer than ten. The chain uses TRBV9 and TRBJ1-6; 7 bases align to TRBD1. V shed 4 bases and J 10 bases; nucleotides not matched to a gene: 8. The CDR3 covers 14 residues. Germline lookup yields CDR1 SGDLS and CDR2 YYNGEE. The CDR3 loop reads CASSTRQGGSPLHF. The CDR3 region has the DNA TGTGCCAGCAGCACACGACAGGGCGGATCACCCCTCCACTTT.

This clonotype was seen ten or more times. The V and J genes are TRBV27 and TRBJ2-1, with 14 bases fitting TRBD2. The CDR3 has 15 residues. The V segment lost 6 bases and the J segment 7 bases; nucleotides outside the gene matches: 5. Germline CDR1 is MNHEY and CDR2 is SMNVEV (reference sequence). Here the CDR3 reads CASSPGTSGGNEQFF. In DNA, the CDR3 is TGTGCCAGCAGCCCGGGGACTAGCGGGGGAAATGAGCAGTTCTTC.

This clonotype has more than one count but fewer than ten. The genes are TRBV29-1 and TRBJ2-3, with D perhaps TRBD2 (6 bases). V lost 0 bases to trimming and J lost 3 bases, with 10 bases between them. CDR3 length: 14 residues. Per germline, CDR1 SQVTM and CDR2 ANQGSEA. Here the CDR3 DNA reads TGCAGCGTTGAAGATCGCGGGGCTACAGATACGCAGTATTTT. It yields the protein CSVEDRGATDTQYF.

This clonotype occurred a few times. This chain uses TRBV20-1 with TRBJ1-1; a weak D match, TRBD1 (6 bases). This CDR3 is 14 amino acids long. Per germline, CDR1 DFQATT and CDR2 SNEGSKA (reference sequence). Trimming stripped 5 bases from V and 5 bases from J, with 18 bases between. The CDR3 region is CSAAPAGVETEAFF. The DNA of the CDR3 is TGCAGTGCTGCCCCGGCAGGGGTTGAGACTGAAGCTTTCTTT.

This chain connects TRBV30 to TRBJ1-4; 8 bases map to TRBD1. CDR3 length: 14 residues. Per the germline V gene, CDR1 is GTSNPN and CDR2 is SVGIG (reference sequence). V trimming: 3 bases; J trimming: 8 bases; junction bases outside the gene matches: 8. The CDR3 protein is CAWSDRGHGEKLFF. Here the CDR3 DNA reads TGTGCCTGGAGCGACAGGGGCCATGGGGAAAAACTGTTTTTT.

This clonotype came up many times. The J gene is TRBJ2-1, the V gene TRBV6-1, with 12 bases aligning to TRBD1. The CDR3 is 15 amino acids. The trim removed 6 bases at V and 7 bases at J, leaving 7 bases unmatched. CDR1 and CDR2 from the germline V gene are MNHNS and SASEGT. The CDR3 here is CASRAGTGGKNEQFF. In nucleotides, the CDR3 is TGTGCCAGCAGGGCCGGGACAGGGGGCAAAAATGAGCAGTTCTTC.

The genes are TRBV4-2 and TRBJ1-1, with TRBD1 as a possible D gene (6 bases). The CDR3 runs 16 residues. In germline, CDR1 is LGHNA, CDR2 YNFKEQ. Between the trimmed V and J ends, which lost 2 bases and 1 base, there was a span of 14 bases. Here the CDR3 DNA reads TGTGCCAGCAGCCAATGGGCGACAGGCCAGAACACTGAAGCTTTCTTT. This sequence encodes CASSQWATGQNTEAFF.

The genes are TRBV20-1 and TRBJ2-1; either TRBD1 or TRBD2 may fit D (5 bases each). The CDR3 totals 16 residues. Germline CDR1 and CDR2: DFQATT and SNEGSKA (reference sequence). Trimming cost V 3 bases and J 0 bases, with 15 bases left between them. Here the CDR3 reads CSASWDRRSSYNEQFF. The CDR3 DNA follows: TGCAGTGCTAGTTGGGACCGCCGCAGCTCCTACAATGAGCAGTTCTTC.

DNA of the CDR3: TGTGCCATCAAAGGAGAAGAGACCCAGTACTTC. This encodes CAIKGEETQYF. This chain connects TRBV10-3 to TRBJ2-5; D call uncertain. The germline CDR1 and CDR2 sequences are ENHRY and SYGVKD. Trimming removed 7 bases at V and 3 bases at J, with 6 bases between. The CDR3 spans 11 residues.

The chain links TRBV6-2 or TRBV6-3 to TRBJ2-1; possible D gene TRBD1, 5 bases. The CDR3 loop spans 15 amino acids. The V end was cut by 6 bases, the J end by 6 bases, with 18 bases between. Looked up from germline, CDR1 is MNHEY and CDR2 is SVGEGT. The CDR3 here is CASSQTDRGGNEQFF. The CDR3 DNA follows: TGTGCCAGCAGCCAAACAGACAGAGGTGGCAATGAGCAGTTCTTC.

The chain employs TRBV6-2 or TRBV6-3 and TRBJ1-2, with 12 bases lining up with TRBD1. Germline V gene data show CDR1 as MNHEY and CDR2 as SVGEGT. The J segment lost 7 bases and the V segment lost 5 bases, leaving 11 bases of the junction unmatched. The CDR3 is made up of 16 amino acids. DNA for the CDR3: TGTGCCAGCAGTACGTCCGGGACAGGGGGCGCATTTGGCTACACCTTC. Its protein is CASSTSGTGGAFGYTF.

This clonotype was found many times. The chain employs TRBV10-3 and TRBJ1-1; D is unclear. CDR3 length equals 12 residues. The V gene's germline CDR1 is ENHRY and CDR2 SYGVKD. V dropped 8 bases and J dropped 4 bases, with 11 bases sitting between them. CDR3 coding DNA: TGTGCCATCGCAACACAAACCACTGAAGCTTTCTTT. It is translated as CAIATQTTEAFF.

There are a few counts of this clonotype. The chain uses TRBV20-1 and TRBJ1-4; tentative D call: TRBD1 (6 bases). In germline, CDR1 is DFQATT, CDR2 SNEGSKA (reference sequence). This CDR3 is built from 11 residues. With 5 bases removed from V and 10 bases from J, the gap between germline ends came to 11 bases. The CDR3 here is CSAYRAGKLFF. As DNA, the CDR3 is TGCAGTGCTTACAGGGCTGGAAAACTGTTTTTT.

This clonotype appeared many times. V and J are TRBV20-1 and TRBJ2-5, with D tentatively TRBD2 (6 bases). The V end was cut by 1 base, the J end by 5 bases, with 17 bases between. CDR1 is DFQATT and CDR2 is SNEGSKA in the germline V gene (reference sequence). This CDR3 region has 15 residues. The CDR3 region has the DNA TGCAGTGCTAGAGTTGGACCCCCGGGGAGGGAGACCCAGTACTTC. Translating it yields CSARVGPPGRETQYF.